Presented here are 18 T cell receptor beta chains from one specimen sequenced in a study of blood T cell repertoires in COVID-19. Sequencing used immunoSEQ multiplex PCR; TCRdb keeps in-frame clones, though not all of them. The sample holds about 210,000 clones, about 85% seen once. Input material: PBMCs or T cells enriched from blood (not recorded which). These receptors originate from a man aged 35 to 55 who had recovered from COVID-19.

The chain joins TRBV5-4 to TRBJ1-1, with D possibly TRBD1 on 6 matching bases. Germline V gene sequence: CDR1 SGHNT, CDR2 YYREEE (reference sequence). Trimming left V 1 base short and J 6 bases short, with 13 bases between. There are 14 residues in the CDR3. The CDR3 protein is CASSLTGSDSEAFF. As DNA, the CDR3 is TGTGCCAGCAGCTTGACAGGGAGCGACTCTGAAGCTTTCTTT.

The chain links TRBV5-1 to TRBJ1-2; D is possibly TRBD1 (6 bases). V shed 7 bases and J shed 4 bases, with 14 bases lying between them. CDR1 and CDR2 from the germline V gene are SGHRS and YFSETQ. The CDR3 covers 13 residues. The CDR3 loop reads CASGLKTGYGYTF. The CDR3 bases are TGCGCCAGCGGTTTAAAGACAGGCTATGGCTACACCTTC.

The rearrangement links TRBV11-3 to TRBJ2-7; 7 nucleotides agree with TRBD2. The CDR3 is 16 amino acids. With 4 bases clipped from V and 5 bases from J, the junction kept 14 bases outside the gene matches. Germline-derived CDR1 and CDR2 are SGHNT and YENEEA. CDR3 bases: TGTGCCAGCAGCTCGGGAGGTTCCAAAAGGGGTCACGAGCAGTACTTC. It specifies CASSSGGSKRGHEQYF.

This clone occurred once. CDR3 nucleotide sequence: TGTGCCAGCAGCTTGGGCACAGTCTCTTCTAACTATGGCTACACCTTC. Translating it yields CASSLGTVSSNYGYTF. The rearrangement uses TRBV7-9 and TRBJ1-2; D not resolved. CDR1 and CDR2 from the germline V gene are SEHNR and FQNEAQ (reference sequence). The V end was cut by 3 bases, the J end by 0 bases, with 14 bases between. This CDR3 is 16 amino acids long.

This clone appeared a single time. The CDR3 coding sequence is TGTGCCAGCAGGGAGCTAGCGGGAGCAATAATGAATGAGCAGTTCTTC. It translates to CASRELAGAIMNEQFF. The chain uses TRBV27 and TRBJ2-1; 10 bases match TRBD2. This CDR3 has 16 residues. The ends lost 6 bases at V and 7 bases at J; junction bases unmatched: 12. Germline V gives CDR1 MNHEY, CDR2 SMNVEV (reference sequence).

This chain uses TRBV24-1 with TRBJ1-1; 7 bases agree with TRBD1. This CDR3 is 15 amino acids long. Germline V lookup: CDR1 KGHDR, CDR2 SFDVKD. With V trimmed by 2 bases and J by 4 bases, 6 bases remained unmatched. CDR3 DNA: TGTGCCACCAGTGATTCCACGACAGGGACCACTGAAGCTTTCTTT. This codes for CATSDSTTGTTEAFF.

The gene calls are TRBV19 and TRBJ2-7; D uncertain. V lost 1 base, J lost 3 bases, and 7 bases lay in between. Per germline, CDR1 LNHDA and CDR2 SQIVND (reference sequence). The CDR3 contains 13 residues. In DNA, the CDR3 is TGTGCCAGTAGTATAGGGCAGAACTACGAGCAGTACTTC. It codes for CASSIGQNYEQYF.

The rearrangement uses TRBV19 and TRBJ1-5; no clear D gene. Trimming removed 6 bases at V and 5 bases at J, with 8 bases between. CDR3 length: 12 amino acids. Per the germline V gene, CDR1 is LNHDA and CDR2 is SQIVND (reference sequence). The CDR3 is CASREGYQPQHF. CDR3 nucleotides: TGTGCCAGTAGGGAGGGATATCAGCCCCAGCATTTT.

This clone was counted a few times. The chain's CDR3 is CASRLIDGRRVAGELFF. As DNA, the CDR3 is TGTGCCAGCAGACTTATAGACGGGAGGAGAGTAGCCGGGGAGCTGTTTTTT. V is TRBV2 and J is TRBJ2-2; 7 bases are a match to TRBD2. Germline V gene data show CDR1 as SNHLY and CDR2 as FYNNEI. V shed 6 bases, J shed 6 bases, and the junction held 16 bases outside the gene matches. The CDR3 spans 17 residues.

This chain connects TRBV5-4 to TRBJ2-2; D remains ambiguous. Trimming cost V 1 base and J 4 bases, with 8 bases left between them. The CDR3 has 14 amino acids. Germline CDR1 SGHNT, CDR2 YYREEE (reference sequence). The CDR3 sequence: CASSLIGATGELFF. The CDR3 DNA reads as TGTGCCAGCAGCTTGATCGGAGCCACCGGGGAGCTGTTTTTT.

The chain's CDR3 is CASSGDRDARTEAFF. The CDR3 nucleotides read TGTGCCAGCAGCGGAGACAGGGACGCGAGGACTGAAGCTTTCTTT. The gene calls are TRBV7-9 and TRBJ1-1; 7 bases are shared with TRBD1. CDR1 is SEHNR, CDR2 FQNEAQ, per germline (reference sequence). The CDR3 has 15 residues. V shed 5 bases, J shed 5 bases, and the junction held 11 bases outside the gene matches.

The rearrangement uses TRBV19 and TRBJ2-2, with D unresolved. The CDR3 runs 13 residues. V was trimmed by 4 bases and J by 7 bases, leaving 10 bases between them. Germline V gene lookup returns CDR1 LNHDA and CDR2 SQIVND (reference sequence). Here the CDR3 reads CASSKRSNGELFF. CDR3 coding DNA: TGTGCCAGTAGTAAACGGTCGAACGGGGAGCTGTTTTTT.

The chain employs TRBV28 and TRBJ2-7, with TRBD1 identical over 8 bases. This CDR3 has 15 amino acids. Germline CDR1 and CDR2: MDHEN and SYDVKM. Losses at the gene ends were 4 bases for V and 4 bases for J; bases not matched to a gene: 9. The CDR3 DNA sequence: TGTGCCAGCAGTTCCTCCGGGACAGGATTATACGAGCAGTACTTC. It translates to CASSSSGTGLYEQYF.

There are a few counts of this clone. V is TRBV3-1 (or the pseudogene TRBV3-2) and J is TRBJ2-5; maybe TRBD2 (5 bases). Germline CDR1 and CDR2: LGHDT and YNNKEL (reference sequence). V lost 7 bases to trimming and J lost 1 base, with 13 bases between them. The CDR3 consists of 14 residues. This CDR3 is CASTPQAVQETQYF. CDR3 sequence (DNA): TGTGCCAGCACCCCCCAAGCGGTCCAAGAGACCCAGTACTTC.

This clone is a singleton in its sample. This chain's CDR3 is CASSATGLPNEKLFF. The DNA for the CDR3 is TGCGCCAGCAGCGCGACAGGACTTCCTAATGAAAAACTGTTTTTT. The rearrangement uses TRBV5-1 and TRBJ1-4; a weak D match, TRBD1 (6 bases). Germline V gene sequence: CDR1 SGHRS, CDR2 YFSETQ. Trimming left V 4 bases short and J 3 bases short, with 13 bases between. This CDR3 contains 15 residues. Full variable domain (rest looked up from reference TRBV5-1 and TRBJ1-4): KAGVTQTPRYLIKTRGQQVTLSCSPISGHRSVSWYQQTPGQGLQFLFEYFSETQRNKGNFPGRFSGRQFSNSRSEMNVSTLELGDSALYLCASSATGLPNEKLFFGSGTQLSVL.

In regard to this clone: A junction boundary mismatches the germline segment, possibly from a read error. V and J are TRBV7-2 and TRBJ2-2; a weak D match, TRBD2 (5 bases). This CDR3 comprises 17 residues. Germline V CDR1 and CDR2: SGHTA, FQGNSA. CDR3 amino acids: CASTLPRGPTNTGELFF. The CDR3 DNA reads TGTGCCAGCACCTTACCTAGAGGGCCAACGAACACCGGGGAGCTGTTTTTT.

The rearrangement uses TRBV10-2 and TRBJ1-1; possible D gene TRBD1, 6 bases. V was cut by 7 bases and J by 1 base, with 22 bases left in between. The CDR3 sequence is 17 residues long. Germline CDR1 and CDR2: WSHSY and SAAADI. The CDR3, as DNA: TGCGCCAGCACCCTCGGGGGGGGCCTCTATTCGAACACTGAAGCTTTCTTT. This translates into CASTLGGGLYSNTEAFF.

This chain uses TRBV25-1 with TRBJ1-2; no clear D gene. V was clipped by 6 bases and J by 2 bases, with 7 bases between them. CDR1 is MGHDK, CDR2 SYGVNS, per germline. CDR3 length: 12 amino acids. The CDR3 DNA is TGTGCCAGCAGGAGAGGAAACTATGGCTACACCTTC. Amino acids: CASRRGNYGYTF.